This passage covers 23 T cell receptor beta chains from one sample sequenced in a study of blood T cell repertoires in COVID-19. Sequenced by immunoSEQ multiplex PCR; TCRdb stores in-frame clones only, minus some. This sample has more than 200,000 clones, with around 86% found just once. The specimen was peripheral blood. All receptors derive from a woman in her sixties or seventies with COVID-19, enrolled during active disease.

This clone has just a few counts. The genes are TRBV5-1 and TRBJ1-2, with a weak D call TRBD1 (6 bases). CDR3 length: 14 amino acids. Trimming removed 4 bases at V and 2 bases at J, with 12 bases between. Germline V CDR1 and CDR2: SGHRS, YFSETQ. Written as DNA, the CDR3 is TGCGCCAGCAGCCCCTTAACAGGGAACTATGGCTACACCTTC. Protein: CASSPLTGNYGYTF.

This chain links TRBV7-2 with TRBJ1-6, with 10 bases lining up with TRBD1. Germline-derived CDR1 and CDR2 are SGHTA and FQGNSA. J gave up 5 bases and V 3 bases, and 13 bases lay outside the gene matches. This CDR3 is built from 19 residues. The CDR3 protein is CASSFRDRGHTLNNSPLHF. CDR3 nucleotides: TGTGCCAGCAGCTTCCGGGACAGGGGACACACACTAAATAATTCACCCCTCCACTTT.

V is TRBV28 and J is TRBJ2-1; D call uncertain. V was pared by 2 bases and J by 7 bases, with 15 bases between. The CDR3 covers 15 residues. CDR1 MDHEN and CDR2 SYDVKM come from the germline V gene. DNA for the CDR3: TGTGCCAGCAGTTTAGCTTCCGACTCAAGGAATGAGCAGTTCTTC. Residues: CASSLASDSRNEQFF.

The rearrangement links TRBV28 to TRBJ2-7, with a possible D match to TRBD2 (5 bases). CDR1 and CDR2 (germline): MDHEN, SYDVKM. This CDR3 has 14 residues. V was clipped by 4 bases and J by 1 base, with 11 bases between them. In nucleotides, the CDR3 is TGTGCCAGCAGTTCCCGTGGAGGTTCCTACGAGCAGTACTTC. Protein: CASSSRGGSYEQYF. Looking up the rest from reference TRBV28 and TRBJ2-7 gives the full variable domain: DVKVTQSSRYLVKRTGEKVFLECVQDMDHENMFWYRQDPGLGLRLIYFSYDVKMKEKGDIPEGYSVSREKKERFSLILESASTNQTSMYLCASSSRGGSYEQYFGPGTRLTVT.

This chain joins TRBV5-4 and TRBJ1-2; 7 nucleotides align to TRBD1. The CDR3 has 13 amino acids. V was clipped by 1 base and J by 5 bases; unmatched bases: 2. Germline V gene data show CDR1 as SGHNT and CDR2 as YYREEE (reference sequence). The CDR3 DNA reads as TGTGCCAGCAGCTTGAAGACAGGGTATGGCTACACCTTC. Residues: CASSLKTGYGYTF.

The genes are TRBV2 and TRBJ2-7; 10 nucleotides agree with TRBD2. Germline V lookup: CDR1 SNHLY, CDR2 FYNNEI. The CDR3 is 16 residues long. V was pared by 4 bases and J by 4 bases, with 10 bases of the junction left unmatched. For the CDR3, the DNA is TGTGCCAGCAGTGCGCCGTGGCTAGCGGGAGCGTACGAGCAGTACTTC. This translates into CASSAPWLAGAYEQYF.

The V gene is TRBV7-2, the J gene TRBJ2-1; D possibly corresponds to TRBD2 (6 bases). Germline lookup yields CDR1 SGHTA and CDR2 FQGNSA. The CDR3 length is 16 residues. The germline V and J ends were trimmed by 5 bases and 0 bases, with 14 bases remaining between them. CDR3 sequence reads: CASSKLAANSYNEQFF. In DNA form, the CDR3 reads TGTGCCAGCAGCAAACTAGCCGCCAACTCCTACAATGAGCAGTTCTTC.

V and J are TRBV6-1 and TRBJ1-2, with D possibly TRBD1 on 5 matching bases. CDR3 length equals 14 residues. The V end lost 0 bases, the J end lost 8 bases, and 13 bases lay between the germline ends. The V gene's germline CDR1 is MNHNS and CDR2 SASEGT. The CDR3 spells CASSEALGVGGYTF. DNA for the CDR3: TGTGCCAGCAGTGAAGCGCTAGGGGTGGGAGGCTACACCTTC.

The gene calls are TRBV5-6 and TRBJ2-3; D may be TRBD1 (5 bases). This CDR3 region has 15 residues. The ends were cut back, 2 bases at V and 3 bases at J, with 13 bases in the middle. Germline assignment: CDR1 SGHDT and CDR2 YYEEEE. The CDR3 here is CASSLGQGPTDTQYF. In DNA form, the CDR3 reads TGTGCCAGCAGCTTAGGGCAGGGTCCGACAGATACGCAGTATTTT. Filled out from reference TRBV5-6 and TRBJ2-3, the complete variable domain reads DAGVTQSPTHLIKTRGQQVTLRCSPKSGHDTVSWYQQALGQGPQFIFQYYEEEERQRGNFPDRFSGHQFPNYSSELNVNALLLGDSALYLCASSLGQGPTDTQYFGPGTRLTVL.

This chain connects TRBV6-2 or TRBV6-3 to TRBJ2-1; D remains ambiguous. Trimming removed 0 bases at V and 0 bases at J, with 3 bases between. The CDR3 is 14 residues long. The V gene's germline CDR1 is MNHEY and CDR2 SVGEGT. The CDR3 reads CASSYSSSYNEQFF. DNA for the CDR3: TGTGCCAGCAGTTACTCTAGCTCCTACAATGAGCAGTTCTTC.

The chain is built from TRBV19 and TRBJ1-1, with D possibly being TRBD1 (5 bases). Germline CDR1 reads LNHDA; CDR2 reads SQIVND (reference sequence). The length of the CDR3 is 14 residues. The V end lost 6 bases, the J end lost 1 base, and 12 bases lay between the germline ends. CDR3 bases: TGTGCCAGTAGCTACCGACAGAGGAACACTGAAGCTTTCTTT. Translating gives CASSYRQRNTEAFF.

The genes are TRBV6-5 and TRBJ1-2, with TRBD1 matching 9 bases. V gave up 7 bases and J gave up 7 bases; unmatched junction bases: 7. Germline V CDR1 and CDR2: MNHEY, SVGAGI. The CDR3 extends over 13 amino acids. The CDR3 protein is CASMRGQGIGYTF. For the CDR3, the DNA is TGTGCCAGCATGAGAGGACAGGGGATTGGCTACACCTTC.

The chain links TRBV28 to TRBJ2-7; the D gene is possibly TRBD1 (5 bases). CDR1 is MDHEN, CDR2 SYDVKM, per germline. The CDR3 has 15 amino acids. V lost 3 bases and J lost 5, with 17 bases in between. CDR3 region: CASSLWGRVDHEQYF. CDR3 nucleotides: TGTGCCAGCAGTTTGTGGGGCAGGGTCGACCACGAGCAGTACTTC.

This sequence joins TRBV7-9 and TRBJ1-1, with TRBD1 matching over 8 bases. V dropped 5 bases and J dropped 2; count of bases not matched to a gene: 10. The CDR3 is 16 amino acids. Germline assignment: CDR1 SEHNR and CDR2 FQNEAQ (reference sequence). The chain's CDR3 is CASSHKTGAPNTEAFF. For the CDR3, the DNA is TGTGCCAGCAGCCATAAGACAGGGGCCCCCAACACTGAAGCTTTCTTT.

V usage is TRBV5-1 and J usage is TRBJ2-2; TRBD1 is a possible D gene (6 bases). The CDR3 covers 16 residues. Trimming took off 9 bases at V and 1 base at J, with 19 bases between the two ends. Germline CDR1 reads SGHRS; CDR2 reads YFSETQ. CDR3 residues: CATTAGDKVNTGELFF. As DNA, the CDR3 is TGCGCCACGACTGCCGGGGACAAGGTGAACACCGGGGAGCTGTTTTTT.

There are many counts of this clone. For the CDR3, the DNA is TGTGCCAGCAGCACGGGGTATACCTACGAGCAGTACTTC. Its translation is CASSTGYTYEQYF. V usage is TRBV5-4 and J usage is TRBJ2-7; weak D call: TRBD2 (5 bases). V was trimmed by 4 bases and J by 2 bases, leaving 10 bases between them. This CDR3 has 13 residues. Germline V gene data show CDR1 as SGHNT and CDR2 as YYREEE (reference sequence).

This chain connects TRBV5-1 to TRBJ2-6, with 8 positions matching TRBD1. CDR3 size: 20 residues. Per germline, CDR1 SGHRS and CDR2 YFSETQ. Trimming at V came to 3 bases and at J to 2 bases, leaving 16 bases not matched to a gene. This CDR3 is CASSSWVRDRTLAGANVLTF. CDR3 bases: TGCGCCAGCAGCTCTTGGGTCCGGGACAGGACCCTAGCTGGGGCCAACGTCCTGACTTTC. Together with reference TRBV5-1 and TRBJ2-6, the CDR3 gives the full variable domain: KAGVTQTPRYLIKTRGQQVTLSCSPISGHRSVSWYQQTPGQGLQFLFEYFSETQRNKGNFPGRFSGRQFSNSRSEMNVSTLELGDSALYLCASSSWVRDRTLAGANVLTFGAGSRLTVL.

V usage is TRBV6-5 and J usage is TRBJ2-7, with TRBD2 matching 8 bases. With V trimmed by 6 bases and J by 6 bases, 10 bases remained unmatched. CDR3 length equals 14 residues. The germline V gene has CDR1 MNHEY and CDR2 SVGAGI. CDR3 amino acids: CASRTGREVPEQYF. The CDR3 DNA sequence: TGTGCCAGCAGAACGGGGCGGGAGGTTCCCGAGCAGTACTTC.

The V call is TRBV24-1, the J call TRBJ1-2; 7 bases line up with TRBD1. Germline trimming cut 1 base from V and 7 bases from J; bases unmatched to any gene: 20. CDR1 and CDR2 (germline): KGHDR, SFDVKD. CDR3 length: 19 residues. The CDR3 reads CATSDFKGLGRTGVAGYTF. The CDR3 bases are TGTGCCACCAGTGATTTTAAGGGATTGGGGCGGACAGGAGTTGCTGGCTACACCTTC.

A single count supports this clone. The chain carries TRBV28 and TRBJ2-1; D may be TRBD2 (5 bases). In germline, CDR1 is MDHEN, CDR2 SYDVKM. V lost 9 bases and J lost 14, with 23 bases in between. The CDR3 runs 13 residues. The CDR3, as DNA: TGTGCCAGTCGACCGGCTAGCTTTCGAAATAAGTTCTTC. It yields the protein CASRPASFRNKFF.

The sample holds a few counts of this clone. V usage is TRBV11-2 and J usage is TRBJ1-1; the D is unclear. This CDR3 has 14 amino acids. The germline CDR1 and CDR2 sequences are SGHAT and FQNNGV. Trimming took off 2 bases at V and 4 bases at J, with 11 bases between the two ends. DNA for the CDR3: TGTGCCAGCAGCTTAACGGGAAAGGGCACTGAAGCTTTCTTT. It yields the protein CASSLTGKGTEAFF.

This clone was seen only a few times. The CDR3 DNA follows: TGTGCCAGCAGCTCCGGGGAGACCCAGTACTTC. Translating it yields CASSSGETQYF. V is TRBV11-2 and J is TRBJ2-5; D unresolved. Per the germline V gene, CDR1 is SGHAT and CDR2 is FQNNGV. The CDR3 extends over 11 amino acids. Trimming shortened V by 4 bases and J by 5 bases, and 5 bases separated the two germline ends.

The V call is TRBV6-6, the J call TRBJ1-1, with D possibly TRBD1 on 5 matching bases. Germline CDR1 reads MNHNY; CDR2 reads SVGAGI (reference sequence). The CDR3 totals 12 residues. The V end was cut by 10 bases, the J end by 12 bases, with 21 bases between. The CDR3 is CATNRKSMETFF. The CDR3 DNA follows: TGTGCCACCAACAGGAAATCAATGGAAACTTTCTTT.